This T cell receptor (beta chain) came from a study of neurological immune-mediated disorders. Whole-study results and caveats: Grouping of repertoires by phylogeny put those of 18 of 34 multiple sclerosis patients into a single related-CDR3 cluster, a possible signature. No expanded-clone CDR3 amino acid sequence recurred across subjects, suggesting private TCR-beta repertoires.

Unmatched junction bases numbered 0, after V lost 1 base and J lost 6 bases. The CDR3 length is 13 residues. CDR1 is SGHTA, CDR2 FQGNSA, per germline. TCRdb recomputed calls from the 5' RACE reads with MiXCR, one row per CDR3 protein. Of about 120,000 distinct CDR3 sequences listed, roughly 3.4% are singletons. This clonotype showed up many times. Its antigen is currently unknown. Where libraries were unsorted, they were derived from 2 million PBMCs stored at -80 degrees C. The sequence came from a woman in her thirties with multiple sclerosis. The sequenced sample was PBMCs. This rearrangement joins TRBV7-2 to TRBJ2-1; 7 bases line up with TRBD2. CDR3 amino acids: CASSLGGGNEQFF. DNA of the CDR3: TGTGCCAGCAGCTTAGGGGGGGGCAATGAGCAGTTCTTC.